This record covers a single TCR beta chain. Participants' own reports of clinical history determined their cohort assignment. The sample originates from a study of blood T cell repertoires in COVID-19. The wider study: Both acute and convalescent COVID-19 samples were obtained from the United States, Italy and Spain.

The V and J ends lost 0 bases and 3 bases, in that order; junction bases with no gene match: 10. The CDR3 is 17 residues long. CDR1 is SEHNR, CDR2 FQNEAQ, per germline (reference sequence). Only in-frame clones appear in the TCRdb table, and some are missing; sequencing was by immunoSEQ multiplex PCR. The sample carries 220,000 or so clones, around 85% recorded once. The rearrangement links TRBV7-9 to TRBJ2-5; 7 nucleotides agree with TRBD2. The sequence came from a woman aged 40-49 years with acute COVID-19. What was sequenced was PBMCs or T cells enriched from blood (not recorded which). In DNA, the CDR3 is TGTGCCAGCAGCTTAGCGCGTGGGCTAGCGGCTAAAGAGACCCAGTACTTC. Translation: CASSLARGLAAKETQYF.